This T cell receptor (beta chain) was retrieved from a study of radiation and T cells in renal cell carcinoma. As for the study in general: Nephrectomy followed 15 Gy stereotactic body radiation by 4 weeks. Findings of the study overall: From baseline, blood top tumor clonotypes peaked at 2 weeks post-radiation.

Time point of the sample: blood 2 weeks post-SBRT. Treatment defined: 15 Gy SBRT to primary tumor, nephrectomy 4 weeks later. The tumor was a clear cell renal cell carcinoma. Produced via immunoSEQ multiplex PCR; TCRdb's table is partial and in-frame only. The sample holds tens of thousands of clones, approximately 84% seen once. Of note for this clone: The antigen remains undetermined.

Source: blood, taken from a patient whose treatment included radiotherapy and nephrectomy. This sequence was found in a man aged 55 to 70 with renal cell carcinoma.

The CDR3 spells CASSPIGAAAGGYTF. In DNA form, the CDR3 reads TGTGCCAGCTCACCAATAGGAGCAGCAGCTGGAGGCTACACCTTC. The chain has TRBV18 and TRBJ1-2; D remains unclear. V lost 2 bases and J lost 8, with 18 bases in between. CDR1 is KGHSH and CDR2 is LQKENI in the germline V gene. The CDR3 loop spans 15 amino acids.